The rows below give T cell receptor beta chains drawn from one sample of a study of cytomegalovirus exposure and HLA in healthy donors. Libraries were prepared by immunoSEQ multiplex PCR; TCRdb keeps only in-frame clonotypes and omits some of them. The sample yields tens of thousands of clones, 96% seen once. The sequenced sample consisted of PBMCs. The receptors were sampled from a young woman in good health and CMV-seropositive. The CDR3 runs from the conserved cysteine through the conserved F or W. The D gene is left open where the match is weak. Not every row has a clone size; where given, it reads once, few, many or a size class.

v_gene	abundance	d_gene	j_gene	len	CDR3nt	CDR3aa
TRBV28	NA	TRBD2	TRBJ2-7	15	TGTGCCAGCAGTTTGTTTAGACTAGCGGGAGTCGAGCAGTACTTC	CASSLFRLAGVEQYF
TRBV19	NA	TRBD2	TRBJ2-7	14	TGTGCCAGTAGCTTGACTAGCGCCTCCTACGAGCAGTACTTC	CASSLTSASYEQYF
TRBV28	NA	NA	TRBJ1-1	13	TGTGCCAGCAGTTTAGTCTTCAGGGCTGAAGCTTTCTTT	CASSLVFRAEAFF
TRBV28	NA	TRBD2	TRBJ2-7	14	TGTGCCAGCAGAACTAGCGGGAGGGACTACGAGCAGTACTTC	CASRTSGRDYEQYF
TRBV2	once	NA	TRBJ2-3	15	TGTGCCAGCAACCCTACGAGATCTAGCACAGATACGCAGTATTTT	CASNPTRSSTDTQYF
TRBV27	NA	TRBD2	TRBJ2-1	12	TGTGCCAGCGGGAGGGCCCGGAATGAGCAGTTCTTC	CASGRARNEQFF
TRBV30	NA	NA	TRBJ1-5	15	TGTGCCTGGAGTGTAGGGACAATAGGCAATCAGCCCCAGCATTTT	CAWSVGTIGNQPQHF
TRBV10-1	NA	TRBD2	TRBJ2-7	18	TGCGCCAGCAGTGAGTCGCCCCTCACTAGCGGGAGTTACTACGAGCAGTACTTC	CASSESPLTSGSYYEQYF
TRBV7-2	NA	TRBD1	TRBJ2-7	14	TGTGCCAGCAGCACCGGGACAGGGACCTACGAGCAGTACTTC	CASSTGTGTYEQYF
TRBV14	once	NA	TRBJ1-2	12	TGTGCCAGCAGCCAATCCGTCTATGGCTACACCTTC	CASSQSVYGYTF
TRBV19	once	TRBD1	TRBJ1-5	15	TGTGCCAGTAGTATTTCGAGGGGGCTCGGTCAGCCCCAGCATTTT	CASSISRGLGQPQHF
TRBV15	NA	TRBD1	TRBJ1-4	16	TGTGCCACCGGGACAAGACAGGGATTCTTGACTGAAAAACTGTTTTTT	CATGTRQGFLTEKLFF
TRBV7-9	NA	NA	TRBJ1-1	13	TGTGCCACCAAAGGAGAGGGGAACACTGAAGCTTTCTTT	CATKGEGNTEAFF
TRBV10-1	NA	NA	TRBJ2-3	14	TGCGCCAGCAGTGCTCTAACGGGCACAGATACGCAGTATTTT	CASSALTGTDTQYF
TRBV19	NA	NA	TRBJ1-1	15	TGTGCCAGTAGTACTCGACAGTTGGTAGGTACTGAAGCTTTCTTT	CASSTRQLVGTEAFF
TRBV11-2	NA	TRBD2	TRBJ2-1	13	TGTGCCAGCAGCTTCGGGACTAGGAATGAGCAGTTCTTC	CASSFGTRNEQFF
TRBV29-1	NA	NA	TRBJ2-5	13	TGCAGCGTTGAACTAATTAACGGAGAGACCCAGTACTTC	CSVELINGETQYF
TRBV30	NA	NA	TRBJ2-7	12	TGTGCCTGGAGTGTAGCGGAGGCAAAGCAGTACTTC	CAWSVAEAKQYF
TRBV11-1	NA	NA	TRBJ2-7	16	TGTGCCAGCAGCCAGAGGATGGCACAGGGTGTTTACGAGCAGTACTTC	CASSQRMAQGVYEQYF
TRBV4-2	once	TRBD2	TRBJ2-7	14	TGTGCCAGCAGCCCAGTTAGCGGGAGTTACGAGCAGTACTTC	CASSPVSGSYEQYF
TRBV7-2	NA	NA	TRBJ2-1	16	TGTGCCAGCAGCTTATTACAGCTGAGCTCCTACAATGAGCAGTTCTTC	CASSLLQLSSYNEQFF
TRBV7-8	NA	NA	TRBJ2-2	14	TGTGCCAGCGACGCCACAGCGAACACCGGGGAGCTGTTTTTT	CASDATANTGELFF
TRBV5-6	NA	NA	TRBJ2-5	15	TGTGCCAGCAGCTTTCGGGGGTTCGGGTGGTGGACCCAGTACTTC	CASSFRGFGWWTQYF
TRBV7-2	NA	NA	TRBJ1-5	15	TGTGCCAGCAGCTCAACCCCGATGCGGCGTGAGCCCCAGCATTTT	CASSSTPMRREPQHF
TRBV7-8	NA	NA	TRBJ2-1	15	TGTGCCAGCAGCTCCCACCTGAGCTCCTACAATGAGCAGTTCTTC	CASSSHLSSYNEQFF
TRBV2	NA	NA	TRBJ2-3	11	TGTGCCAGCACCGTCACAGATACGCAGTATTTT	CASTVTDTQYF
TRBV27	once	NA	TRBJ2-7	11	TGTGCCAGCAGTTCCAACTACGAGCAGTACTTC	CASSSNYEQYF
TRBV7-2	NA	NA	TRBJ2-1	18	TGTGCCAGCAGCTTTGACAGCCTCTTAGCGGTCTCCTACAATGAGCAGTTCTTC	CASSFDSLLAVSYNEQFF
TRBV16	NA	TRBD2	TRBJ2-1	16	TGTGCCAGCAGCCAAAGGCTAGCGGGAGGAAACAATGAGCAGTTCTTC	CASSQRLAGGNNEQFF
TRBV7-9	NA	NA	TRBJ1-5	16	TGTGCCAGCAGCCCCATCGCAGGGGAGAGCAATCAGCCCCAGCATTTT	CASSPIAGESNQPQHF
TRBV7-3	NA	TRBD2	TRBJ2-1	17	TGTGCCAGCAGCTTAACGTCGGGGACTAGCGGCTACAATGAGCAGTTCTTC	CASSLTSGTSGYNEQFF
TRBV5-4	NA	NA	TRBJ2-1	14	TGTGCCACCAACCCCCGGGAGTTCTACAATGAGCAGTTCTTC	CATNPREFYNEQFF
TRBV13	NA	NA	TRBJ2-2	16	TGTGCCAGCAGCCCGGTCCTACAGGGGAACACCGGGGAGCTGTTTTTT	CASSPVLQGNTGELFF
TRBV7-6	NA	NA	TRBJ2-7	13	TGTGCCAGCAGCTTAGCACTAAACTACGAGCAGTACTTC	CASSLALNYEQYF
TRBV7-3	NA	TRBD2	TRBJ2-2	17	TGTGCCAGCAGCTTAGGAGGTGGGGCGGGAGAGGCCGGGGAGCTGTTTTTT	CASSLGGGAGEAGELFF
TRBV30	NA	TRBD2	TRBJ2-1	14	TGTGCCTGGAGTGCTGCGGGAGGTTACAATGAGCAGTTCTTC	CAWSAAGGYNEQFF
TRBV15	NA	NA	TRBJ2-7	12	TGTGCCACCAGCAGTTACACCTACGAGCAGTACTTC	CATSSYTYEQYF
TRBV5-6	NA	TRBD1	TRBJ2-7	14	TGTGCCAGCAGCCCGGACAGGCGATCCTACGAGCAGTACTTC	CASSPDRRSYEQYF
TRBV11-2	NA	NA	TRBJ2-5	16	TGTGCCAGCAGCTCCAGTGAGGCTGGGCGGGAAGAGACCCAGTACTTC	CASSSSEAGREETQYF
TRBV2	NA	TRBD2	TRBJ2-5	15	TGTGCCAGCACGGGAATAGCGGGAGGAGCGGAGACCCAGTACTTC	CASTGIAGGAETQYF
TRBV28	NA	NA	TRBJ1-5	15	TGTGCCAGCAGTTTAAGATCAGGGCCCTACCAGCCCCAGCATTTT	CASSLRSGPYQPQHF
TRBV28	NA	NA	TRBJ2-7	15	TGTGCCAGCAGTCTGGGACTCACTAGCTCCTACGAGCAGTACTTC	CASSLGLTSSYEQYF